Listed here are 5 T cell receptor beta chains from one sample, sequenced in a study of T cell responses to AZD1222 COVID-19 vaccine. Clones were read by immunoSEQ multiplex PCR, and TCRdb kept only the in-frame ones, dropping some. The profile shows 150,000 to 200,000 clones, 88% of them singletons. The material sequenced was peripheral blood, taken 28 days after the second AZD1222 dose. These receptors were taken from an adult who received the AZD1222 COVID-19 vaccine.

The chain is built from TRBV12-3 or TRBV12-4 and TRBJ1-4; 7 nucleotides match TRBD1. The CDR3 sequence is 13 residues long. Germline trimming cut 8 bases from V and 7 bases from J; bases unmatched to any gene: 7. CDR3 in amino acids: CASDDREGEKLFF. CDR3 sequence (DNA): TGTGCCAGCGACGACAGGGAAGGTGAAAAACTGTTTTTT.

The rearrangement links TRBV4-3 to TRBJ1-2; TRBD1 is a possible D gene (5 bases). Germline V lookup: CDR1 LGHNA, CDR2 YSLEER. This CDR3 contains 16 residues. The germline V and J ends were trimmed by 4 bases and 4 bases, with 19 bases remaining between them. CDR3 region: CASSPNANTGVYGYTF. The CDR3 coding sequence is TGCGCCAGCAGCCCGAACGCCAACACAGGAGTCTATGGCTACACCTTC.

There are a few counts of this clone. Written as DNA, the CDR3 is TGCAGCGTTGGGGGGGTGGGCTCCTACGAGCAGTACTTC. Amino acid sequence: CSVGGVGSYEQYF. The chain employs TRBV29-1 and TRBJ2-7; D possibly corresponds to TRBD2 (6 bases). Trimming took off 4 bases at V and 0 bases at J, with 10 bases between the two ends. The germline V gene encodes CDR1 SQVTM and CDR2 ANQGSEA. There are 13 residues in the CDR3.

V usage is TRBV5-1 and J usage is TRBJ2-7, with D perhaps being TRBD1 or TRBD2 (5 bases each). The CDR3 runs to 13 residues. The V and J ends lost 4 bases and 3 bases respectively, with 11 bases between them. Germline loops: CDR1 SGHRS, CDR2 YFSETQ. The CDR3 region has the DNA TGCGCCAGCAGCCCTGGGACCGTCTACGAGCAGTACTTC. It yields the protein CASSPGTVYEQYF.

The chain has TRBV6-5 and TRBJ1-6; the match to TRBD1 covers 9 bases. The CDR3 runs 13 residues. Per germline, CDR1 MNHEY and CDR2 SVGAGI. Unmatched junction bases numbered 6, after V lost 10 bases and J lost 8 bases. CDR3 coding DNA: TGTGCCATCTCTCGGACAGGGGATTCACCCCTCCACTTT. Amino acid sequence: CAISRTGDSPLHF.